What follows is one T cell receptor (beta chain) and its context. No cognate antigen has been identified for it. Base qualities are not recorded, but no much larger clone differs from it by a single base. A total of around 30 patients with locally advanced or metastatic urothelial carcinoma, treated at Memorial Sloan Kettering on a trial protocol, made up the cohort. Peripheral blood mononuclear cells were collected pretreatment and during treatment, at between 1 and 8 total time points per patient. The Qiagen DNeasy Blood extraction kit was used to purify genomic DNA from total PBMCs and tumor samples. Collected pretreatment and during treatment, PBMCs were isolated and stored as previously described. These data belong to a study of PD-L1 blockade in urothelial cancer (dated by TCRdb to 2017 to 2019). Regarding the study in general: All patients started therapy in about 2014 and received atezolizumab 1,200 mg intravenously every 3 weeks. About 90% of the 29 patients were identified as males with urothelial cancer of bladder origin, and a prior smoking history was reported by 18 of 29 patients. An ECOG performance status of 0 or 1 was recorded for the patients, and 0 to 3 prior chemotherapy regimens had been received by the patients. Blood samples were analyzed 3 weeks after the start of treatment (second dose) and 6 weeks after the start of treatment. Blood samples gave a median of about 140,000 T cells and 82,636 unique TCRs, with a median clonality of around 0.08. An exploratory multi-omic analysis was conducted of the somatic, immune and clinical correlates of response to PD-L1 blockade with atezolizumab in urothelial cancer. TCR sequencing covered pretreatment tumor samples and matched, serially collected peripheral blood taken before and after atezolizumab treatment. Durable clinical benefit was defined as progression-free survival longer than 6 months, and TCR features were also tested against progression-free and overall survival. In the same patients who had TCR sequencing, pretreatment tumors also underwent whole exome sequencing and RNA sequencing. Roughly nine patients achieved durable clinical benefit and approximately 20 did not. Pretreatment blood TCR-seq was available for 30 or so patients, at least one posttreatment blood collection was obtained for 25 or so patients, and tumor TCR-seq was available for 25 or so patients. Results the study describes overall, beyond this receptor: Small sample size (n ≈ 30) and many exploratory analyses mean the results are intended to be hypothesis-generating. Improved progression-free and overall survival was associated with having pretreatment peripheral blood TCR clonality below the median. Among patients with durable benefit, tumor-associated TCR clones showed greater expansion in peripheral blood 3 weeks after treatment started (n ≈ 20, p = 0.022).

Synthetic TCR analog templates were spiked into each PCR so that absolute template abundance could be estimated from read counts. The immunoSEQ assay used bias-controlled V and J gene primers to amplify TCRbeta CDR3 regions from genomic DNA. Sequencing of rearranged TCRbeta segments was done at approximately 20X coverage. In the source study's methods: Clustering was used to correct sequencing errors, and CDR3s were annotated against IMGT so that V, D and J genes could be assigned. Downstream analyses used only productive TCRbeta rearrangements, leaving out any out-of-frame or stop-codon sequences. To compute clonality, Shannon entropy was normalized by the log of the number of unique productive sequences and then subtracted from one. Fisher's exact test with Benjamini-Hochberg correction, at a threshold of adjusted p below 0.01, was used to find clones that differed between time points or between blood and tumor. TCRdb re-hosts the immuneACCESS table, in-frame sequences only. Its copies lack some clones; in the studies checked, an unresolved V gene accounts for under half of them, and the cause for the rest is not known. That table gives V, J and clone size, and the DNA gave D and trimming. Present in this sample are roughly 87,000 clones, around 90% of which were seen just once. Of the sample, about 6% is held by the ten largest clones.

The germline V gene encodes CDR1 ENHRY and CDR2 SYGVKD. The CDR3 starts with the cysteine, ends with the phenylalanine, and has 14 residues. Only the CDR3 DNA stays, 42 bases, in frame from base 1. The V and J ends are trimmed by 3 bases and 2 bases, leaving 9 bases between them. The specimen comprised PBMCs, sampled around atezolizumab (anti-PD-L1) treatment. The TCR originated in a woman in her 70s with urothelial cancer. This receptor chain uses TRBV10-3 and TRBJ2-3, and the D gene may be TRBD1, 5 bases matching. The DNA is as follows: TGTGCCATCAGTGAAGACAGACTCACAGATACGCAGTATTTT. Its amino acids are CAISEDRLTDTQYF.